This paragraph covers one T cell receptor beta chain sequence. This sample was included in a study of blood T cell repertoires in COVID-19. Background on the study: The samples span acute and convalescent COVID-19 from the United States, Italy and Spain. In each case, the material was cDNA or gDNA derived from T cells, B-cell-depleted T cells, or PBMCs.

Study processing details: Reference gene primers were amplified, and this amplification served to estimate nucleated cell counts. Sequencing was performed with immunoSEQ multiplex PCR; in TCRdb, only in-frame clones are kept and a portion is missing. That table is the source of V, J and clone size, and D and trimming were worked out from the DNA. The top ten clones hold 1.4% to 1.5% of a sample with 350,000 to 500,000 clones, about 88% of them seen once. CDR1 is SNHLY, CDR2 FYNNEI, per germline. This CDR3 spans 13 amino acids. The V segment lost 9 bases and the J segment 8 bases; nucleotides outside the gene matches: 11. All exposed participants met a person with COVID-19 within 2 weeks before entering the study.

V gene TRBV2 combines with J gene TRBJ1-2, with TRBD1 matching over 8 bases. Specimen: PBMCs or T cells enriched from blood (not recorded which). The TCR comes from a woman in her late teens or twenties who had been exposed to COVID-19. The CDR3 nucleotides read TGTGCCAGAAGGACGACAGGGGTAGGAGGCTACACCTTC. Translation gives CARRTTGVGGYTF.